This T cell receptor beta chain emerged from a study of shared clonotypes between healthy human individuals. This clone was recorded only once. Libraries were prepared by immunoSEQ multiplex PCR; TCRdb keeps only in-frame clonotypes and omits some of them. The data contain about 2.4 million clones, approximately 94% of them singletons. CDR3 size: 16 residues. Between the trimmed V and J ends, which lost 4 bases and 2 bases, there was a span of 17 bases. Germline assignment: CDR1 SGHDT and CDR2 YYEEEE. This sequence was found in a man aged 18 to 29 in good health. Some clones in this sample may be carry-over from other donors' samples. The specimen was naive CD4+ T cells from PBMCs. The subset was: CD45RA+ positively selected. The genes are TRBV5-6 and TRBJ2-3; D perhaps matches TRBD2 (6 bases). Here the CDR3 DNA reads TGTGCCAGCAGCCTTGGCGGGGTGGGCTTCACAGATACGCAGTATTTT. Translating it yields CASSLGGVGFTDTQYF.